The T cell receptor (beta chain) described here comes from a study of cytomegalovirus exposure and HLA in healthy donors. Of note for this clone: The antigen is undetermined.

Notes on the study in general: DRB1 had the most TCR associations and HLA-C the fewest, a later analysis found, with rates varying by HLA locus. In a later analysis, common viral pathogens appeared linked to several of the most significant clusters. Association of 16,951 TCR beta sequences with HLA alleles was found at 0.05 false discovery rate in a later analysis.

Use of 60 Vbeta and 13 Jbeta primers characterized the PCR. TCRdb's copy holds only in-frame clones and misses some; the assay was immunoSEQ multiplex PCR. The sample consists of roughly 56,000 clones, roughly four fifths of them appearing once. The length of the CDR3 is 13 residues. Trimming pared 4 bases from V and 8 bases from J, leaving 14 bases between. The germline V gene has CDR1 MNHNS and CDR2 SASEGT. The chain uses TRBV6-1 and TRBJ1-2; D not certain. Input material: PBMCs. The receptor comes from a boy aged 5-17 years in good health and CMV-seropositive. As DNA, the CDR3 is TGTGCCAGCAGTGGTTGGACTCGACGGGGCTACACCTTC. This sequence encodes CASSGWTRRGYTF.